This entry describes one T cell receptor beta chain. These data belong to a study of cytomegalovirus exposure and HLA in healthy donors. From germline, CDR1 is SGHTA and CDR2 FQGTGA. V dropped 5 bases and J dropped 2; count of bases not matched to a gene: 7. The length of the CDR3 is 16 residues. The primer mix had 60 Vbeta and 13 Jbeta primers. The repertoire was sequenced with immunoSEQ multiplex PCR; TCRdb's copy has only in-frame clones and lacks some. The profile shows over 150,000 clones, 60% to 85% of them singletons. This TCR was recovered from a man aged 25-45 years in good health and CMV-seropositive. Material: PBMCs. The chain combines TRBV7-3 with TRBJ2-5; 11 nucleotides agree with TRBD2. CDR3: CASSPGTSGFQETQYF. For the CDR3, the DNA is TGTGCCAGCAGCCCCGGGACTAGCGGATTTCAAGAGACCCAGTACTTC.